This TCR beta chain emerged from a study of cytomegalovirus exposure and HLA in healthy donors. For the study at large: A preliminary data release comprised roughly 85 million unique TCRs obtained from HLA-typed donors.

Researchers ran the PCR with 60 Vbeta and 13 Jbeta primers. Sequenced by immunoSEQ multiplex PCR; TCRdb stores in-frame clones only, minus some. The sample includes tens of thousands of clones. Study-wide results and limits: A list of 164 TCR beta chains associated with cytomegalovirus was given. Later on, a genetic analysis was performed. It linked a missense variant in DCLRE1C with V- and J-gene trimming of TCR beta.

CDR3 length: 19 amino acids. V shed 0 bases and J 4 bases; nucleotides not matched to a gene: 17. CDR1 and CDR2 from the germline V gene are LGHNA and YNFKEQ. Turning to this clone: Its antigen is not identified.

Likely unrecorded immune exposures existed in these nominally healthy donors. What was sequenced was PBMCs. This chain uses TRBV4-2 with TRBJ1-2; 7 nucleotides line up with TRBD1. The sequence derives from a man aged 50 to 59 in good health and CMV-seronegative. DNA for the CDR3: TGTGCCAGCAGCCAAGAGTTATACAGGGGCGCGCCAAGGGGCTATGGCTACACCTTC. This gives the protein CASSQELYRGAPRGYGYTF.